The rows below give T cell receptor beta chains drawn from one sample of a study of vaccination and CD4 T cells after COVID-19. These TCRs' antigens remain unknown. TCRdb reanalysed the PCR reads using MiXCR and keeps one entry per CDR3 protein. The table has about 21,000 distinct CDR3 sequences, approximately 27% seen once. The sample was cultured CD4+ T cells from blood. These receptors originate from a human donor with COVID-19. Both conserved end residues are part of each CDR3. Each record gives: D gene, clone size, V gene, J gene, CDR3 protein, CDR3 DNA. A D gene is named only where the DNA matches it firmly. Clone size is stated in some rows and not others, as once, few, many or a class when expanded.

>NA|few|TRBV7-3|TRBJ1-1
CASSLEAGGGTEAFF
TGTGCCAGCAGCTTAGAAGCGGGTGGAGGCACTGAAGCTTTCTTT
>TRBD2|few|TRBV11-3|TRBJ2-1
CASSLGERGMDEQFF
TGTGCCAGCAGCTTGGGCGAGCGGGGGATGGATGAGCAGTTCTTC
>NA|few|TRBV7-9|TRBJ1-2
CASSVQGYGYTF
TGTGCCAGTTCAGTGCAGGGTTATGGCTACACCTTC
>TRBD1|NA|TRBV4-3|TRBJ1-6
CASSQEPTGRNSPLHF
TGCGCCAGCAGCCAAGAACCGACAGGGAGGAATTCACCCCTCCACTTT
>NA|few|TRBV6-4|TRBJ1-2
CASSKGAGLGYTF
TGTGCCAGCAGTAAAGGGGCAGGGCTGGGCTACACCTTC
>TRBD2|NA|TRBV5-4|TRBJ2-3
CASSSAGDKTDTQYF
TGTGCCAGCAGCTCAGCGGGGGACAAGACAGATACGCAGTATTTT
>NA|medium-sized|TRBV15|TRBJ1-6
CATSTGTNDSPLHF
TGTGCCACCTCTACCGGGACAAATGATTCACCCCTCCACTTT
>NA|few|TRBV20-1|TRBJ2-1
CSAKEGGRSSYNEQFF
TGCAGTGCTAAAGAGGGGGGCCGTAGCTCCTACAATGAGCAGTTCTTC
>NA|NA|TRBV2|TRBJ2-3
CASSGRQGGTDTQYF
TGTGCCAGCAGCGGGAGACAGGGCGGCACAGATACGCAGTATTTT
>NA|few|TRBV6-1|TRBJ2-3
CASRTDLATDTQYF
TGTGCCAGCAGAACGGATCTAGCGACAGATACGCAGTATTTT
>NA|NA|TRBV20-1|TRBJ2-7
CSAYQGAGGGSPYEQYF
TGCAGTGCTTATCAGGGGGCCGGCGGGGGGTCCCCCTACGAGCAGTACTTC
>NA|NA|TRBV6-5|TRBJ1-1
CASSYGLTGTHENTEAFF
TGTGCCAGCAGTTACGGATTAACCGGGACACACGAGAACACTGAAGCTTTCTTT
>NA|NA|TRBV21-1|TRBJ1-2
CASSKERGRGYGYTF
TGTGCCAGCAGCAAAGAGAGAGGAAGGGGCTATGGCTACACCTTC
>NA|few|TRBV11-2|TRBJ2-3
CASSSLGGRTDTQYF
TGTGCCAGCAGCTCTTTGGGGGGGCGCACAGATACGCAGTATTTT
>NA|NA|TRBV6-1|TRBJ2-5
CASSERQGGPETQYF
TGTGCCAGCAGTGAACGACAGGGAGGGCCAGAGACCCAGTACTTC
>NA|few|TRBV2|TRBJ1-2
CASSEMGGNYGYTF
TGTGCCAGCAGTGAAATGGGCGGCAACTATGGCTACACCTTC
>NA|NA|TRBV4-1|TRBJ2-7
CASSLQVYSSYEQYF
TGCGCCAGCAGCTTACAGGTTTATAGCTCCTACGAGCAGTACTTC
>TRBD2|few|TRBV19|TRBJ2-5
CASRTSGTIRETQYF
TGTGCCAGTAGGACGTCCGGGACTATCAGAGAGACCCAGTACTTC
>TRBD1|NA|TRBV12-3/TRBV12-4|TRBJ2-2
CASTIVPRGTGELFF
TGTGCCAGCACCATCGTCCCCAGGGGGACCGGGGAGCTGTTTTTT
>TRBD2|once|TRBV7-6|TRBJ2-7
CASSLAGTSETYEQYF
TGTGCCAGCAGCTTAGCTGGGACTAGCGAGACCTACGAGCAGTACTTC
>TRBD2|few|TRBV12-3/TRBV12-4|TRBJ2-5
CASSPTSVETQYF
TGTGCCAGCAGTCCGACTAGCGTGGAGACCCAGTACTTC
>NA|once|TRBV18|TRBJ2-7
CASSPVSYEQYF
TGTGCCAGCTCACCTGTCTCCTACGAGCAGTACTTC
>NA|few|TRBV20-1|TRBJ2-3
CSGRDSTDTQYF
TGCAGTGGCAGGGACAGCACAGATACGCAGTATTTT
>NA|NA|TRBV5-1|TRBJ2-6
CASSATGAGANVLTF
TGCGCCAGCTCCGCCACCGGGGCCGGGGCCAACGTCCTGACTTTC
>TRBD1|NA|TRBV27|TRBJ1-5
CASRSLGQASQPQHF
TGTGCCAGCAGATCTCTCGGACAGGCTTCTCAGCCCCAGCATTTT